The 30 T cell receptor beta chains in this list originate from one sample, sequenced in a study of T cell changes during pregnancy in multiple sclerosis. Sequenced by immunoSEQ multiplex PCR; TCRdb stores in-frame clones only, minus some. The sample shows 45,000 to 50,000 clones, 94% of them seen only once. The specimen was CD8+ T cells from peripheral blood mononuclear cells, collected in the first trimester of pregnancy. Receptor source: a female donor with multiple sclerosis, enrolled in a pregnancy study.

V gene TRBV5-8 combines with J gene TRBJ1-1; no reliable D call. This CDR3 comprises 13 residues. The V end lost 3 bases, the J end lost 5 bases, and 11 bases lay between the germline ends. Germline V CDR1 and CDR2: SGHTS, YDEGEE. The CDR3 coding sequence is TGTGCCAGCAGCTACTATGGGAGTACTGAAGCTTTCTTT. This translates into CASSYYGSTEAFF.

The chain is built from TRBV29-1 and TRBJ1-1; 7 nucleotides align to TRBD1. CDR3 length: 16 amino acids. Trimming removed 5 bases from V and 1 base from J; junction bases left unmatched: 13. Germline lookup yields CDR1 SQVTM and CDR2 ANQGSEA. The CDR3 coding sequence is TGCAGCGTTCTTCTAGGGGGCTATCAGGGGAACACTGAAGCTTTCTTT. It specifies CSVLLGGYQGNTEAFF.

J is TRBJ1-1 and V is TRBV7-9; 8 positions agree with TRBD1. Germline assignment: CDR1 SEHNR and CDR2 FQNEAQ (reference sequence). CDR3 length: 15 residues. V shed 4 bases and J 4 bases; nucleotides not matched to a gene: 8. This chain's CDR3 is CASSYDRGGSTEAFF. The CDR3 DNA reads as TGTGCCAGCAGCTACGACAGGGGAGGGAGCACTGAAGCTTTCTTT.

The V gene is TRBV5-4, the J gene TRBJ1-2, with TRBD1 matching 8 bases. Unmatched junction bases numbered 18, after V lost 4 bases and J lost 7 bases. The length of the CDR3 is 17 residues. Per germline, CDR1 SGHNT and CDR2 YYREEE (reference sequence). For the CDR3, the DNA is TGTGCCAGCAGCCCGGGGGGCTCCAGGACAGGGCACGGTGGCTACACCTTC. This encodes CASSPGGSRTGHGGYTF.

This sequence joins TRBV4-1 and TRBJ1-3; D uncertain. This CDR3 region has 17 residues. Trimming took 4 bases from V and 2 from J, leaving 18 bases between them. CDR1 and CDR2 (germline): MGHRA, YSYEKL. DNA of the CDR3: TGCGCCAGCAGCCTTACGGCACAGAGCGGCACTGGAAACACCATATATTTT. Amino acids: CASSLTAQSGTGNTIYF.

J is TRBJ2-5 and V is TRBV5-5; D is possibly TRBD1 (5 bases). The germline V gene has CDR1 SGHKS and CDR2 YYEKEE (reference sequence). Trimming left V 4 bases short and J 0 bases short, with 10 bases between. This CDR3 is 14 amino acids long. CDR3 sequence: CASSLGAYQETQYF. The CDR3 nucleotides read TGTGCCAGCAGCCTAGGGGCGTACCAAGAGACCCAGTACTTC. Based on the CDR3 plus reference TRBV5-5 and TRBJ2-5, the full variable domain is DAGVTQSPTHLIKTRGQQVTLRCSPISGHKSVSWYQQVLGQGPQFIFQYYEKEERGRGNFPDRFSARQFPNYSSELNVNALLLGDSALYLCASSLGAYQETQYFGPGTRLLVL.

This chain links TRBV6-4 with TRBJ1-2; D ambiguous. The V and J ends lost 4 bases and 1 base respectively, with 13 bases between them. CDR3 length: 15 residues. CDR1 is MRHNA, CDR2 SNTAGT, per germline. DNA for the CDR3: TGTGCCAGCAGTGCTACTTCGACTTTTAACTATGGCTACACCTTC. Its translation is CASSATSTFNYGYTF.

By its share, this clone is medium-sized. This chain links TRBV9 with TRBJ2-1; 9 bases line up with TRBD1. From germline, CDR1 is SGDLS and CDR2 YYNGEE. V dropped 0 bases and J dropped 4; count of bases not matched to a gene: 5. The CDR3 runs to 16 residues. CDR3 loop: CASSVAYRGRYNEQFF. CDR3 DNA sequence: TGTGCCAGCAGCGTAGCGTACAGGGGGCGATACAATGAGCAGTTCTTC.

This chain uses TRBV7-6 with TRBJ1-4, with 7 nucleotides matching TRBD1. V lost 11 bases to trimming and J lost 5 bases; unmatched junction nucleotides: 8. Looked up from germline, CDR1 is SGHVS and CDR2 is FNYEAQ. The length of the CDR3 is 13 residues. This chain's CDR3 is CASGDSVNEKLFF. The CDR3 DNA sequence: TGTGCCTCAGGGGACAGCGTAAATGAAAAACTGTTTTTT.

This sequence joins TRBV6-1 and TRBJ2-7; maybe TRBD1 (5 bases). With 6 bases removed from V and 1 base from J, the gap between germline ends came to 16 bases. Germline V gene sequence: CDR1 MNHNS, CDR2 SASEGT. The CDR3 covers 15 residues. The CDR3 region is CASRGLPSSSYEQYF. CDR3 nucleotides: TGTGCCAGCAGGGGGCTACCATCATCATCCTACGAGCAGTACTTC.

Only one count was recorded for this clone. The chain links TRBV5-1 to TRBJ2-5; D may be TRBD1 (5 bases). TRBJ2-7 matches the DNA end more closely, so the J call is doubtful. The CDR3 is 16 residues long. Germline CDR1 and CDR2: SGHRS and YFSETQ. The CDR3 spells CASSANSDSEIYEQYF. CDR3 nucleotides: TGCGCCAGCAGCGCCAACTCCGACAGTGAGATCTACGAGCAGTACTTC.

The CDR3: CASSWDRAGTEAFF. The CDR3 DNA reads as TGCGCCAGCAGCTGGGACAGGGCTGGTACTGAAGCTTTCTTT. V and J are TRBV5-1 and TRBJ1-1, with 9 bases fitting TRBD1. CDR3 size: 14 residues. V lost 3 bases, J lost 5 bases, and 5 bases stayed unmatched. The germline V gene encodes CDR1 SGHRS and CDR2 YFSETQ.

The chain employs TRBV19 and TRBJ1-2; a possible D gene is TRBD1 (6 bases). V was pared by 1 base and J by 3 bases, with 15 bases between. This CDR3 spans 16 amino acids. CDR1 is LNHDA, CDR2 SQIVND, per germline (reference sequence). DNA for the CDR3: TGTGCCAGTAGTATAGGGCCCCCCCGGACAGACTATGGCTACACCTTC. The encoded protein is CASSIGPPRTDYGYTF.

The count of this clone is one. V usage is TRBV28 and J usage is TRBJ2-5; D gene uncertain. V was shortened by 2 bases and J by 1 base, with 11 bases between the two germline ends. CDR3 length: 15 residues. Looked up from germline, CDR1 is MDHEN and CDR2 is SYDVKM. The CDR3 nucleotides read TGTGCCAGCAGTTTACCCGAGACACCCCAAGAGACCCAGTACTTC. Protein product: CASSLPETPQETQYF.

This clone was observed a single time. The chain recombines TRBV27 with TRBJ2-1; no clear D. This CDR3 contains 14 residues. Germline V gene lookup returns CDR1 MNHEY and CDR2 SMNVEV (reference sequence). V lost 5 bases to trimming and J lost 6 bases, with 14 bases between them. The CDR3: CASSPQTMFNEQFF. The CDR3 DNA reads as TGTGCCAGCAGTCCCCAAACTATGTTCAATGAGCAGTTCTTC.

This chain connects TRBV5-1 to TRBJ2-1; 9 positions match TRBD2. CDR1 is SGHRS, CDR2 YFSETQ, per germline. The V gene end was trimmed by 3 bases and the J gene end by 1 base; junction bases not matched to a gene: 8. The CDR3 consists of 17 residues. CDR3 nucleotides: TGCGCCAGCAGCTGGGATGCGGGAGGGAATTCCTACAATGAGCAGTTCTTC. Residues: CASSWDAGGNSYNEQFF.

V and J are TRBV7-2 and TRBJ2-5, with 9 bases aligning to TRBD1. Germline values: CDR1 SGHTA, CDR2 FQGNSA. The CDR3 runs 13 residues. The CDR3 protein is CAPVDRGGETQYF. The CDR3 nucleotides are TGTGCACCAGTGGACAGGGGTGGGGAGACCCAGTACTTC.

To note about this clone: Other nucleotide sequences from this sample produce the same CDR3. V gene TRBV4-3 combines with J gene TRBJ2-6; D is perhaps TRBD1 (6 bases). The CDR3 covers 18 residues. Germline V gene lookup returns CDR1 LGHNA and CDR2 YSLEER. With 1 base removed from V and 0 bases from J, the gap between germline ends came to 13 bases. The CDR3 region is CASSQASEGVSGANVLTF. The DNA for the CDR3 is TGCGCCAGCAGCCAAGCTTCAGAGGGGGTCTCTGGGGCCAACGTCCTGACTTTC.

The chain combines TRBV11-2 with TRBJ2-3, with 12 bases that match TRBD1. The J segment lost 5 bases and the V segment lost 2 bases, leaving 11 bases of the junction unmatched. CDR1 SGHAT and CDR2 FQNNGV come from the germline V gene. The CDR3 consists of 18 residues. CDR3 DNA sequence: TGTGCCAGCAGCTTATGGCCGGGACAGGGGGCTTCCGTAGATACGCAGTATTTT. Protein sequence: CASSLWPGQGASVDTQYF.

The rearrangement links TRBV9 to TRBJ2-3; TRBD2 agrees at 9 bases. The V segment lost 3 bases and the J segment 5 bases; nucleotides outside the gene matches: 10. CDR1 SGDLS and CDR2 YYNGEE come from the germline V gene. This CDR3 is 16 amino acids long. CDR3: CASSDTVAGAEDTQYF. The CDR3, as DNA: TGTGCCAGCAGCGACACCGTAGCGGGAGCCGAAGATACGCAGTATTTT.

The chain recombines TRBV19 with TRBJ2-1; possible D gene TRBD2, 5 bases. From germline, CDR1 is LNHDA and CDR2 SQIVND (reference sequence). Between the trimmed V and J ends, which lost 8 bases and 3 bases, there was a span of 11 bases. The CDR3 consists of 13 residues. In nucleotides, the CDR3 is TGTGCCAGTGGCCGGACTGGCTACAATGAGCAGTTCTTC. Amino acids: CASGRTGYNEQFF.

This clone was counted a single time. V is TRBV19 and J is TRBJ1-1; 7 positions agree with TRBD1. CDR3 length: 15 amino acids. J was trimmed by 2 bases and V by 4 bases; bases with no gene match: 7. The germline gives CDR1 LNHDA, CDR2 SQIVND (reference sequence). The CDR3 DNA sequence: TGTGCCAGTAGTACGGGGGGGACAGTTAACACTGAAGCTTTCTTT. Translation: CASSTGGTVNTEAFF. Combining the CDR3 with reference TRBV19 and TRBJ1-1 gives the whole variable domain DGGITQSPKYLFRKEGQNVTLSCEQNLNHDAMYWYRQDPGQGLRLIYYSQIVNDFQKGDIAEGYSVSREKKESFPLTVTSAQKNPTAFYLCASSTGGTVNTEAFFGQGTRLTVV.

This chain joins TRBV7-9 and TRBJ1-6, with D perhaps TRBD1 (5 bases). V dropped 5 bases and J dropped 19 bases, with 21 bases sitting between them. CDR1 SEHNR and CDR2 FQNEAQ come from the germline V gene (reference sequence). CDR3 length: 13 amino acids. The DNA of the CDR3 is TGTGCCAGCAGCATGGTCACGGGGGAGATAAGACACTTT. This gives the protein CASSMVTGEIRHF.

This chain links TRBV7-9 with TRBJ2-1; TRBD2 agrees at 9 bases. J gave up 12 bases and V 6 bases, and 27 bases lay outside the gene matches. Germline lookup yields CDR1 SEHNR and CDR2 FQNEAQ (reference sequence). The CDR3 length is 19 residues. The CDR3 DNA reads as TGTGCCAGCAGTAGTTTAGAGCTAAAGGAGGGACTAGCACCCGGGGGGCAGTTCTTC. This sequence encodes CASSSLELKEGLAPGGQFF.

V is TRBV2 and J is TRBJ2-1; D perhaps matches TRBD2 (5 bases). The CDR3 is 12 residues long. The V and J ends lost 11 bases and 6 bases respectively, with 14 bases between them. Per the germline V gene, CDR1 is SNHLY and CDR2 is FYNNEI. CDR3 loop: CAASRASNEQFF. CDR3 in DNA: TGTGCCGCTTCGAGGGCCAGCAATGAGCAGTTCTTC.

CDR3: CASSPPVGANEQFF. The DNA for the CDR3 is TGTGCCAGCTCACCACCGGTGGGAGCTAATGAGCAGTTCTTC. The chain joins TRBV18 to TRBJ2-1, with D possibly matching TRBD2 (5 bases). The V end lost 0 bases, the J end lost 7 bases, and 10 bases lay between the germline ends. This CDR3 contains 14 residues. The germline CDR1 and CDR2 sequences are KGHSH and LQKENI.

The chain combines TRBV7-9 with TRBJ2-7; 12 bases line up with TRBD1. CDR1 SEHNR and CDR2 FQNEAQ come from the germline V gene (reference sequence). This CDR3 has 15 residues. J lost 6 bases, V lost 5 bases, and 8 bases had no gene match. DNA for the CDR3: TGTGCCAGCAGCCGTACCGGGACAGGGGGCGTCGAGCAGTACTTC. Encoded protein: CASSRTGTGGVEQYF. Looking up the rest from reference TRBV7-9 and TRBJ2-7 gives the full variable domain: DTGVSQNPRHKITKRGQNVTFRCDPISEHNRLYWYRQTLGQGPEFLTYFQNEAQLEKSRLLSDRFSAERPKGSFSTLEIQRTEQGDSAMYLCASSRTGTGGVEQYFGPGTRLTVT.

This clone was detected only once. The genes are TRBV9 and TRBJ2-3; 9 positions match TRBD2. Per germline, CDR1 SGDLS and CDR2 YYNGEE. Losses at the gene ends were 0 bases for V and 1 base for J; bases not matched to a gene: 3. The CDR3 totals 16 residues. CDR3 protein: CASSVELAGGTDTQYF. The CDR3 nucleotides read TGTGCCAGCAGCGTAGAGTTAGCGGGGGGCACAGATACGCAGTATTTT. The variable domain in full, completed from reference TRBV9 and TRBJ2-3, reads DSGVTQTPKHLITATGQRVTLRCSPRSGDLSVYWYQQSLDQGLQFLIQYYNGEERAKGNILERFSAQQFPDLHSELNLSSLELGDSALYFCASSVELAGGTDTQYFGPGTRLTVL.

The V gene is TRBV29-1, the J gene TRBJ1-2; a possible D gene is TRBD1 (5 bases). The CDR3 consists of 12 residues. V shed 6 bases and J shed 2 bases, with 10 bases lying between them. Germline V gene sequence: CDR1 SQVTM, CDR2 ANQGSEA. In nucleotides, the CDR3 is TGCAGCGTAGCGGGACGGAACTATGGCTACACCTTC. Its protein product is CSVAGRNYGYTF.

The V gene is TRBV6-5, the J gene TRBJ2-7; 7 bases are shared with TRBD1. Germline CDR1 reads MNHEY; CDR2 reads SVGAGI. The CDR3 has 13 residues. The trim removed 0 bases at V and 6 bases at J, leaving 2 bases unmatched. The CDR3 bases are TGTGCCAGCAGTTACTCCCGACAGGGCGAGCAGTACTTC. Protein sequence: CASSYSRQGEQYF.